This T cell receptor beta chain was documented in a study of shared clonotypes between healthy human individuals. Germline V gene data show CDR1 as MNHNY and CDR2 as SVGAGI (reference sequence). This CDR3 is 15 amino acids long. V dropped 3 bases and J dropped 3 bases, with 12 bases sitting between them. Repertoires were generated with immunoSEQ multiplex PCR, while TCRdb's copy carries only in-frame clones and drops some. The sample holds over a million clones, about 84% seen once. Sequences were obtained from memory CD4+ T cells from PBMCs. Subset described: CD45RA-negative fraction. The chain recombines TRBV6-6 with TRBJ2-1; D may be TRBD2 (6 bases). The TCR sequence derives from a man aged 18-30 years in good health. Some clones in this sample may be carry-over from other donors' samples. The CDR3: CASSYGQGGYNEQFF. CDR3 nucleotides: TGTGCCAGCAGTTATGGGCAGGGAGGCTACAATGAGCAGTTCTTC.